Below are 17 T cell receptor beta chains sequenced from a single sample in a study of OX40 agonist ivuxolimab in advanced cancers. Only in-frame clones appear in the TCRdb table, and some are missing; sequencing was by immunoSEQ multiplex PCR. The table shows more than 50,000 clones, with roughly 85% occurring only once. The sample consisted of CD4+ or CD8+ T cells sorted from blood, taken in a trial of the OX40 agonist ivuxolimab. The receptor set was obtained from an adult with an advanced solid tumor such as melanoma, head and neck, liver or kidney cancer.

J is TRBJ2-1 and V is TRBV5-1; 11 bases line up with TRBD2. Germline loops: CDR1 SGHRS, CDR2 YFSETQ. Germline trimming cut 3 bases from V and 0 bases from J; bases unmatched to any gene: 2. The CDR3 spans 16 residues. As DNA, the CDR3 is TGCGCCAGCAGCTCCACTAGCGGGAGCTCCTACAATGAGCAGTTCTTC. This codes for CASSSTSGSSYNEQFF.

The rearrangement uses TRBV20-1 and TRBJ2-7, with D possibly TRBD1 on 5 matching bases. From germline, CDR1 is DFQATT and CDR2 SNEGSKA (reference sequence). This CDR3 spans 11 amino acids. The V gene lost 4 bases and the J gene lost 12 bases, with 16 bases spanning the gap. The CDR3: CSATQGGVWYF. The CDR3 coding sequence is TGCAGTGCTACCCAGGGCGGCGTGTGGTACTTC.

The V gene is TRBV6-1, the J gene TRBJ2-7; TRBD1 might be the D (6 bases). V was trimmed by 3 bases and J by 3 bases, leaving 15 bases between them. The germline V gene has CDR1 MNHNS and CDR2 SASEGT. The CDR3 extends over 15 amino acids. The CDR3: CASSDGQGLDYEQYF. The CDR3 DNA sequence: TGTGCCAGCAGTGATGGGCAGGGGTTGGACTACGAGCAGTACTTC.

This clone was observed a handful of times. The genes are TRBV5-1 and TRBJ2-3, with D hard to call. The V end lost 2 bases, the J end lost 2 bases, and 9 bases lay between the germline ends. This CDR3 contains 14 residues. Germline values: CDR1 SGHRS, CDR2 YFSETQ. CDR3 DNA: TGCGCCAGCAGCTTAGGTGGATACACAGATACGCAGTATTTT. It codes for CASSLGGYTDTQYF.

This clone is a singleton in its sample. This chain links TRBV19 with TRBJ2-2; 8 bases agree with TRBD2. V shed 6 bases, J shed 5 bases, and the junction held 5 bases outside the gene matches. The CDR3 has 14 amino acids. CDR1 is LNHDA and CDR2 is SQIVND in the germline V gene (reference sequence). This CDR3 is CASRLAEGTGELFF. CDR3 coding DNA: TGTGCCAGTAGACTAGCGGAGGGGACCGGGGAGCTGTTTTTT.

On this clone itself: The junction does not match germline at one end; this may be a read error. The rearrangement joins TRBV7-7 to TRBJ2-5, with TRBD2 as a possible D gene (5 bases). Germline V gives CDR1 SSHAT, CDR2 FNYEAQ (reference sequence). This CDR3 contains 13 residues. The CDR3 here is CASSYGGGETQYF. CDR3 bases: TGTGCTAGCAGCTACGGAGGTGGTGAGACCCAGTACTTC.

V and J are TRBV4-1 and TRBJ1-2; TRBD1 aligns across 8 bases. The germline gives CDR1 MGHRA, CDR2 YSYEKL. The CDR3 is 14 amino acids. Trimming at V came to 2 bases and at J to 10 bases, leaving 9 bases not matched to a gene. The chain's CDR3 is CASSQPQGARHYTF. As DNA, the CDR3 is TGCGCCAGCAGCCAACCTCAGGGGGCGAGACACTACACCTTC.

This chain uses TRBV27 with TRBJ1-1; TRBD1 might be the D (6 bases). Looked up from germline, CDR1 is MNHEY and CDR2 is SMNVEV (reference sequence). Trimming removed 7 bases at V and 1 base at J, with 10 bases between. CDR3 size: 13 residues. CDR3 nucleotide sequence: TGTGCCAGCAACCAACAGGGGAACACTGAAGCTTTCTTT. This sequence encodes CASNQQGNTEAFF.

The chain uses TRBV6-5 and TRBJ2-7; D perhaps matches TRBD2 (6 bases). Trimming cost V 2 bases and J 0 bases, with 11 bases left between them. Germline V gene lookup returns CDR1 MNHEY and CDR2 SVGAGI. The CDR3 length is 15 residues. The CDR3 loop is CASSYMGGSSYEQYF. CDR3 bases: TGTGCCAGCAGTTACATGGGGGGAAGCTCCTACGAGCAGTACTTC.

This clone was observed a handful of times. The CDR3 is CASSQDVRGRSNQPQHF. The CDR3 bases are TGTGCCAGCAGCCAAGATGTTCGGGGAAGAAGCAATCAGCCCCAGCATTTT. The chain has TRBV4-2 and TRBJ1-5; the D is unclear. This CDR3 is 17 amino acids long. CDR1 is LGHNA and CDR2 is YNFKEQ in the germline V gene. V was trimmed by 0 bases and J by 1 base, leaving 13 bases between them.

J is TRBJ2-5 and V is TRBV7-8; D gene unclear. Germline V CDR1 and CDR2: SGHVS, FQNEAQ. The CDR3 contains 14 residues. Between the trimmed V and J ends, which lost 2 bases and 4 bases, there was a span of 11 bases. The CDR3 sequence: CASSLRWVPETQYF. DNA for the CDR3: TGTGCCAGCAGCTTAAGGTGGGTCCCAGAGACCCAGTACTTC.

V and J are TRBV7-2 and TRBJ2-3; 9 nucleotides align to TRBD2. Germline CDR1 is SGHTA and CDR2 is FQGNSA. V was pared by 5 bases and J by 2 bases, with 11 bases of the junction left unmatched. There are 17 residues in the CDR3. DNA for the CDR3: TGTGCCAGCAGCCCTAGGGGTTGGACTAGCGACACAGATACGCAGTATTTT. It codes for CASSPRGWTSDTDTQYF.

The chain joins TRBV7-3 to TRBJ2-1; D possibly corresponds to TRBD2 (6 bases). This CDR3 is 15 amino acids long. CDR1 is SGHTA, CDR2 FQGTGA, per germline. Trimming cost V 5 bases and J 8 bases, with 19 bases left between them. The CDR3 DNA reads TGTGCCAGCAGCCCCGAGCCAGGAAGGAGGGATGAGCAGTTCTTC. Residues: CASSPEPGRRDEQFF.

This chain joins TRBV28 and TRBJ2-7; 9 bases match TRBD1. Germline lookup yields CDR1 MDHEN and CDR2 SYDVKM. With 5 bases clipped from V and 3 bases from J, the junction kept 8 bases outside the gene matches. This CDR3 region has 15 residues. CDR3 sequence reads: CASSPTGGAGYEQYF. CDR3 nucleotide sequence: TGTGCCAGCAGTCCTACAGGGGGCGCTGGCTACGAGCAGTACTTC.

This rearrangement joins TRBV11-2 to TRBJ1-2; D remains unclear. This CDR3 comprises 15 residues. V gave up 5 bases and J gave up 8 bases, with 21 bases separating them. Germline V gene data show CDR1 as SGHAT and CDR2 as FQNNGV. CDR3 DNA: TGTGCCAGCAGCCCCCCGGGCCCCCAGCTTCGAGGCTACACCTTC. This gives the protein CASSPPGPQLRGYTF.

The chain joins TRBV9 to TRBJ2-1; TRBD1 matches 11 bases. V shed 1 base and J 7 bases; nucleotides not matched to a gene: 4. This CDR3 has 15 amino acids. Germline V gene sequence: CDR1 SGDLS, CDR2 YYNGEE. Here the CDR3 reads CASSVRGQGGNEQFF. The CDR3 nucleotides read TGTGCCAGCAGCGTAAGGGGACAGGGGGGGAATGAGCAGTTCTTC.

The CDR3 region is CAWRQGTGKGEQYF. In DNA form, the CDR3 reads TGTGCCTGGAGGCAGGGGACGGGGAAAGGGGAGCAGTACTTC. The chain employs TRBV30 and TRBJ2-7; possible D gene TRBD1, 6 bases. Between the trimmed V and J ends, which lost 3 bases and 7 bases, there was a span of 19 bases. CDR3 length: 14 amino acids. The germline gives CDR1 GTSNPN, CDR2 SVGIG (reference sequence). Full variable domain (missing parts from reference TRBV30 and TRBJ2-7): SQTIHQWPATLVQPVGSPLSLECTVEGTSNPNLYWYRQAAGRGLQLLFYSVGIGQISSEVPQNLSASRPQDRQFILSSKKLLLSDSGFYLCAWRQGTGKGEQYFGPGTRLTVT.